Listed below are T cell receptor beta chains from one sample, sequenced in a study of blood T cell repertoires in COVID-19. Clones were sequenced by immunoSEQ multiplex PCR, and TCRdb holds only the in-frame ones, with some missing. The data show some 260,000 clones, with approximately 91% seen just once and around 0.78% held by the top ten. Sequences were obtained from peripheral blood. Receptor source: a woman aged 25 to 39 with acute or convalescent COVID-19. Each CDR3 is given with its conserved first and last residue. Each record gives: V gene, J gene, clone size, D gene, CDR3 DNA, CDR3 protein. The D gene is left open where the match is weak. Some rows have no size entry. The others give once, few or many, or a class for an expanded clone.

V: TRBV19; J: TRBJ1-4; size: once; D: TRBD1; DNA: TGTGCCAGTAGTATGACAGGGGCAGGTGAAAAACTGTTTTTT; CDR3: CASSMTGAGEKLFF
V: TRBV7-2; J: TRBJ1-5; size: .; D: .; DNA: TGTGCCAGCAGCTTTTCGGGGGGGGAGCATCAGCCCCAGCATTTT; CDR3: CASSFSGGEHQPQHF
V: TRBV7-9; J: TRBJ1-1; size: .; D: TRBD1; DNA: TGTGCCAGCAGCGACAGGGGTACTGAAGCTTTCTTT; CDR3: CASSDRGTEAFF
V: TRBV7-8; J: TRBJ2-7; size: once; D: TRBD2; DNA: TGTGCCAGCAGCCTTGGGCTAGCGGGAGGCTACGAGCAGTACTTC; CDR3: CASSLGLAGGYEQYF
V: TRBV15; J: TRBJ1-4; size: .; D: TRBD1; DNA: TGTGCCACCAGCGCCCACTCCGGGACAGGGGACGAAAAACTGTTTTTT; CDR3: CATSAHSGTGDEKLFF
V: TRBV24-1; J: TRBJ2-3; size: .; D: TRBD2; DNA: TGTGCCACCAGTGCTAGCGGGAGAGGTAGAGATACGCAGTATTTT; CDR3: CATSASGRGRDTQYF
V: TRBV6-2/TRBV6-3; J: TRBJ2-1; size: once; D: .; DNA: TGTGCCAGCAGTTACCGTAAGTACGGCGGTCCAAATGAGCAGTTCTTC; CDR3: CASSYRKYGGPNEQFF
V: TRBV19; J: TRBJ2-1; size: once; D: .; DNA: TGTGCCAGTAGTCCCCCGGCCGCGGGGAATGAGCAGTTCTTC; CDR3: CASSPPAAGNEQFF
V: TRBV7-8; J: TRBJ1-1; size: .; D: TRBD1; DNA: TGTGCCAGCAGCTCAGGGACAGGGCTTTATCGAGCTTTCTTT; CDR3: CASSSGTGLYRAFF
V: TRBV5-1; J: TRBJ2-1; size: .; D: TRBD2; DNA: TGCGCCAGCAGCTCGACTAGCGGTTCTTACAATGAGCAGTTCTTC; CDR3: CASSSTSGSYNEQFF
V: TRBV9; J: TRBJ2-7; size: .; D: TRBD1; DNA: TGTGCCAGCAGCGCGACAGGGGAGGAGCAGTACTTC; CDR3: CASSATGEEQYF
V: TRBV11-3; J: TRBJ1-3; size: .; D: .; DNA: TGTGCCAGCAGTTACAGACAGGGAAACACCATATATTTT; CDR3: CASSYRQGNTIYF
V: TRBV20-1; J: TRBJ2-1; size: .; D: .; DNA: TGCAGTGCGTCAGATTACAATGAGCAGTTCTTC; CDR3: CSASDYNEQFF
V: TRBV11-2; J: TRBJ2-3; size: .; D: TRBD2; DNA: TGTGCCAGCAGCCGCGCTAGCGGGAGTGCGGTAGATACGCAGTATTTT; CDR3: CASSRASGSAVDTQYF
V: TRBV4-1; J: TRBJ1-1; size: .; D: TRBD1; DNA: TGCGCCAGCAGCCAAGGAGGGACAGGAGTTTTCTTT; CDR3: CASSQGGTGVFF
V: TRBV15; J: TRBJ2-5; size: .; D: TRBD1; DNA: TGTGCCACCAGCAGAGGTCAGGGGGAAGAGACCCAGTACTTC; CDR3: CATSRGQGEETQYF
V: TRBV28; J: TRBJ1-5; size: few; D: .; DNA: TGTGCCAGCAGTTTACCCAGGCTCCTTAGCAATCAGCCCCAGCATTTT; CDR3: CASSLPRLLSNQPQHF
V: TRBV12-3/TRBV12-4; J: TRBJ1-1; size: .; D: .; DNA: TGTGCCAGCAACCAACAGGGGAACACTGAAGCTTTCTTT; CDR3: CASNQQGNTEAFF
V: TRBV27; J: TRBJ2-5; size: .; D: TRBD2; DNA: TGTGCCAGCGGGGGGGGGATTATCGAGACCCAGTACTTC; CDR3: CASGGGIIETQYF
V: TRBV7-3; J: TRBJ2-2; size: .; D: .; DNA: TGTGCCAGCAGCTTAATCTTCCCAGGGGGGACCGGGGAGCTGTTTTTT; CDR3: CASSLIFPGGTGELFF
V: TRBV24-1; J: TRBJ2-1; size: .; D: .; DNA: TGTGCCACCGGCAGCGGAGCGGTTTACAATGAGCAGTTCTTC; CDR3: CATGSGAVYNEQFF
V: TRBV4-3; J: TRBJ2-3; size: .; D: TRBD2; DNA: TGCGCCAGCAGCCAAGGAAATAGCGGGGGCACAGATACGCAGTATTTT; CDR3: CASSQGNSGGTDTQYF
V: TRBV11-3; J: TRBJ2-7; size: .; D: .; DNA: TGTGCCAGCAGCTTAGCCAGGGGATACGAGCAGTACTTC; CDR3: CASSLARGYEQYF
V: TRBV29-1; J: TRBJ2-1; size: .; D: TRBD2; DNA: TGCAGCGTTGCTAGGGGAGGGAATGAGCAGTTCTTC; CDR3: CSVARGGNEQFF
V: TRBV7-9; J: TRBJ1-5; size: .; D: TRBD1; DNA: TGTGCCAGCAGCTCGGGGACAGGGAAAAGCAATCAGCCCCAGCATTTT; CDR3: CASSSGTGKSNQPQHF
V: TRBV9; J: TRBJ1-1; size: .; D: .; DNA: TGTGCCAGCAGCCCTCGCGGGGGGCAGGGGAACACTGAAGCTTTCTTT; CDR3: CASSPRGGQGNTEAFF
V: TRBV9; J: TRBJ2-3; size: .; D: TRBD2; DNA: TGTGCCAGCAGCGTAGGGATAGCGGGAGTAATAGCAGATACGCAGTATTTT; CDR3: CASSVGIAGVIADTQYF
V: TRBV6-5; J: TRBJ1-3; size: .; D: .; DNA: TGTGCCAGCAAAATCGGGGGTAACTCTGGAAACACCATATATTTT; CDR3: CASKIGGNSGNTIYF
V: TRBV27; J: TRBJ2-1; size: .; D: TRBD2; DNA: TGTGCCAGCAGTGACGGGACTAGCGGTTACAATGAGCAGTTCTTC; CDR3: CASSDGTSGYNEQFF
V: TRBV9; J: TRBJ2-7; size: .; D: .; DNA: TGTGCCAGCAGCGTAGGGACAGACCTTAACCCCGAGCAGTACTTC; CDR3: CASSVGTDLNPEQYF
V: TRBV5-1; J: TRBJ2-5; size: .; D: TRBD2; DNA: TGCGCCAGCAGCCCATGGGGCGGGAGGGAAGAGACCCAGTACTTC; CDR3: CASSPWGGREETQYF
V: TRBV24-1; J: TRBJ2-1; size: few; D: TRBD2; DNA: TGTGCCACCAGTGACGTCAGACTAGCGTCAAATGAGCAGTTCTTC; CDR3: CATSDVRLASNEQFF
V: TRBV29-1; J: TRBJ1-2; size: .; D: .; DNA: TGCAGCGTTGAAGGCAGGGGCGACTATGGCTACACCTTC; CDR3: CSVEGRGDYGYTF
V: TRBV5-1; J: TRBJ1-1; size: .; D: .; DNA: TGCGCCAGCAGCCCTCTGGGGTTTGGACACCCCGGACGCACTGAAGCTTTCTTT; CDR3: CASSPLGFGHPGRTEAFF
V: TRBV27; J: TRBJ1-5; size: .; D: .; DNA: TGTGCCAGCAGCCCGGGGGGCAATCAGCCCCAGCATTTT; CDR3: CASSPGGNQPQHF
V: TRBV25-1; J: TRBJ2-1; size: .; D: TRBD2; DNA: TGTGCCAGCAGTGGCTTAGCGGGAGGGCCCTACAATGAGCAGTTCTTC; CDR3: CASSGLAGGPYNEQFF
V: TRBV6-1; J: TRBJ1-2; size: .; D: TRBD1; DNA: TGTGCCAGCAGTGAATTTACAGGGGGTTATGGCTACACCTTC; CDR3: CASSEFTGGYGYTF
V: TRBV15; J: TRBJ2-7; size: .; D: .; DNA: TGTGCCACCAGCAGAGATCCGAGTAGCTCCTACGAGCAGTACTTC; CDR3: CATSRDPSSSYEQYF
V: TRBV20-1; J: TRBJ2-5; size: once; D: .; DNA: TGCAGTGCCTCCTGGCCAGAGACCCAGTACTTC; CDR3: CSASWPETQYF
V: TRBV2; J: TRBJ2-4; size: .; D: .; DNA: TGTGCCAGCAGTGAAGGGCATGTCCTCCTAGCCAAAAACATTCAGTACTTC; CDR3: CASSEGHVLLAKNIQYF
V: TRBV30; J: TRBJ1-2; size: once; D: .; DNA: TGTGCCTTTCAACCGCAGGTCAGGATTGTGGATGGCTACACCTTC; CDR3: CAFQPQVRIVDGYTF
V: TRBV7-2; J: TRBJ2-7; size: .; D: .; DNA: TGTGCCAGCAGGGAACACGGTAGCAGCGCCTACGAGCAGTACTTC; CDR3: CASREHGSSAYEQYF